The source of this T cell receptor (beta chain) is a study of response to subunit inactivated influenza vaccine. Findings and limits, study-wide: New T cells are recruited in small numbers by each seasonal influenza vaccination, according to the authors' suggestion.

Each CDR3 protein gets one entry after TCRdb re-called the RT-PCR reads with MiXCR. The data show some 500,000 distinct CDR3 sequences, with around 13% seen just once and around 13% held by the top ten. In this sample, this clonotype turned up many times. Its target is unknown. This sample comprised PBMCs from blood, obtained about 40 days after vaccination. The TCR comes from a man over 45 who received an inactivated influenza vaccine.

The CDR3, as DNA: TGTGCCAGCAGTTACAAAGGAGGGGGGGTTGAAAAACTGTTTTTT. Protein sequence: CASSYKGGGVEKLFF. V gene TRBV12-3 or TRBV12-4 combines with J gene TRBJ1-4; D might be TRBD1 (6 bases). The CDR3 sequence is 15 residues long. V lost 4 bases and J lost 7, with 16 bases in between.